The 16 T cell receptor beta chains below come from one sample, sequenced in a study of T cells in Graves' hyperthyroidism and ophthalmopathy. Amplification of TCR beta CDR3 regions was performed using RNA transcripts as template. The TCR CDR3 was amplified in a first-round RT-PCR using the HTBI primer set. TCRdb re-called the multiplex PCR reads through MiXCR, storing one row per CDR3 protein. The table lists about 720,000 distinct CDR3 sequences, 18% of them singletons. The sample comprised blood. The receptors shown here come from a woman in her 50s with Graves' hyperthyroidism that later progressed to Graves' ophthalmopathy.

The chain links TRBV11-2 to TRBJ1-5; D uncertain. CDR1 and CDR2 (germline): SGHAT, FQNNGV. Trimming pared 3 bases from V and 4 bases from J, leaving 10 bases between. The CDR3 length is 14 residues. CDR3 in DNA: TGTGCCAGCAGCTTTTCATTTGGAAATCAGCCCCAGCATTTT. Residues: CASSFSFGNQPQHF.

The CDR3 nucleotides are TGCAGCGTTGAGGAACCGGGACCGACGAACACTGAAGCTTTCTTT. It is translated as CSVEEPGPTNTEAFF. The rearrangement links TRBV29-1 to TRBJ1-1; a possible D gene is TRBD1 (5 bases). Germline loops: CDR1 SQVTM, CDR2 ANQGSEA. The ends were cut back, 3 bases at V and 1 base at J, with 15 bases in the middle. This CDR3 is 15 amino acids long.

The sample holds many counts of this clonotype. The chain is built from TRBV11-2 and TRBJ2-1, with 8 nucleotides matching TRBD1. Trimming at V came to 5 bases and at J to 4 bases, leaving 10 bases not matched to a gene. Germline V gene lookup returns CDR1 SGHAT and CDR2 FQNNGV. The CDR3 is made up of 16 amino acids. The CDR3 DNA follows: TGTGCCAGCAGCATTAAACCAGGGGGCTCTTACAATGAGCAGTTCTTC. Translating gives CASSIKPGGSYNEQFF.

This clonotype has a handful of counts. The chain joins TRBV9 to TRBJ1-4; 9 nucleotides match TRBD1. The CDR3 has 15 amino acids. V was pared by 4 bases and J by 8 bases, with 9 bases of the junction left unmatched. Germline-derived CDR1 and CDR2 are SGDLS and YYNGEE. The CDR3 nucleotides are TGTGCCAGCAGCTCCGGGACAGGGTCGTGGGAAAAACTGTTTTTT. This sequence encodes CASSSGTGSWEKLFF.

This clonotype was recorded at least ten times. The chain couples TRBV18 to TRBJ2-5; 8 bases are shared with TRBD1. V trimming: 8 bases; J trimming: 4 bases; junction bases outside the gene matches: 3. Germline V gene lookup returns CDR1 KGHSH and CDR2 LQKENI. The CDR3 contains 12 residues. The CDR3 DNA sequence: TGTGCCAGCGGCGACAGGGGAGAGACCCAGTACTTC. Amino acid sequence: CASGDRGETQYF.

The chain links TRBV7-9 to TRBJ2-7; TRBD2 matches at 12 bases. Germline lookup yields CDR1 SEHNR and CDR2 FQNEAQ (reference sequence). The CDR3 sequence is 15 residues long. The junction had 9 bases not matched to a gene; V was cut back by 6 bases and J by 6 bases. The CDR3 DNA sequence: TGTGCCAGCAGTCGCGAGCTAGCGGGGGGGCTCGAGCAGTACTTC. Protein product: CASSRELAGGLEQYF.

A few counts support this clonotype. Here the CDR3 reads CASRTPRGVGTEAFF. The CDR3 DNA is TGTGCCAGCAGAACCCCCCGGGGGGTCGGCACTGAAGCTTTCTTT. The chain couples TRBV6-2 or TRBV6-3 to TRBJ1-1; tentatively, D is TRBD1 (5 bases). Trimming cost V 6 bases and J 4 bases, with 18 bases left between them. The germline V gene encodes CDR1 MNHEY and CDR2 SVGEGT. The CDR3 covers 15 residues.

This clonotype was recorded many times. V is TRBV6-1 and J is TRBJ1-1; 9 bases line up with TRBD1. V was pared by 5 bases and J by 3 bases, with 7 bases of the junction left unmatched. In germline, CDR1 is MNHNS, CDR2 SASEGT. CDR3 length: 15 amino acids. The CDR3 DNA is TGTGCCAGCAGTTTACCGGGACAGGGAGACACTGAAGCTTTCTTT. It translates to CASSLPGQGDTEAFF.

This clonotype was counted many times. Sequence at one end of the junction differs from germline and may be a read error. This chain uses TRBV7-3 with TRBJ1-1, with 8 bases lining up with TRBD1. This CDR3 is built from 15 residues. The germline V gene has CDR1 SGHTA and CDR2 FQGTGA. This CDR3 is CASSVTGGANTEAFF. The CDR3 coding sequence is TGTGCCAGCAGCGTAACAGGGGGGGCGAACACTGAAGCTTTCTTT. Based on the CDR3 plus reference TRBV7-3 and TRBJ1-1, the full variable domain is GAGVSQTPSNKVTEKGKYVELRCDPISGHTALYWYRQSLGQGPEFLIYFQGTGAADDSGLPNDRFFAVRPEGSVSTLKIQRTERGDSAVYLCASSVTGGANTEAFFGQGTRLTVV.

This clonotype came up a few times. This chain joins TRBV4-1 and TRBJ2-5; D is unclear. Trimming left V 3 bases short and J 5 bases short, with 13 bases between. Germline CDR1 and CDR2: MGHRA and YSYEKL. The CDR3 runs 14 residues. The CDR3 protein is CASSQEPDGETQYF. The CDR3 DNA reads TGCGCCAGCAGCCAGGAACCTGACGGGGAGACCCAGTACTTC.

The rearrangement uses TRBV5-1 and TRBJ2-2; no reliable D call. V lost 8 bases and J lost 7, with 12 bases in between. The germline CDR1 and CDR2 sequences are SGHRS and YFSETQ. This CDR3 contains 12 residues. The CDR3 nucleotides are TGCGCCAGTCGACCGGAAGGCGGGGAGCTGTTTTTT. Translating it yields CASRPEGGELFF.

Turning to this clonotype: One junction end disagrees with the germline gene, perhaps due to a read error. The chain carries TRBV3-1 and TRBJ1-1; D gene uncertain. Germline CDR1 reads LGHDT; CDR2 reads YNNKEL (reference sequence). The CDR3 runs to 14 residues. CDR3 in DNA: TGTGCCGGCAGCCAAGATGCAGTGAACACTGAAGCTTTCTTT. It encodes CAGSQDAVNTEAFF.

This rearrangement joins TRBV7-3 to TRBJ2-2; the D gene is possibly TRBD1 (6 bases). Trimming pared 5 bases from V and 0 bases from J, leaving 10 bases between. This CDR3 contains 15 residues. Germline lookup yields CDR1 SGHTA and CDR2 FQGTGA. CDR3 amino acids: CASSRDISNTGELFF. As DNA, the CDR3 is TGTGCCAGCAGCCGGGACATCTCGAACACCGGGGAGCTGTTTTTT.

This clonotype was picked up many times. V is TRBV13 and J is TRBJ1-1, with D uncertain. This CDR3 spans 16 amino acids. The V end was cut by 0 bases, the J end by 3 bases, with 14 bases between. Looked up from germline, CDR1 is PRHDT and CDR2 is FYEKMQ (reference sequence). The CDR3 spells CASSLGSFRADTEAFF. CDR3 nucleotides: TGTGCCAGCAGCTTAGGGTCCTTCCGGGCGGACACTGAAGCTTTCTTT.

This clonotype was counted ten times or more. The V call is TRBV2, the J call TRBJ1-6, with unresolved D. The CDR3 runs to 12 residues. Between the trimmed V and J ends, which lost 8 bases and 7 bases, there was a span of 9 bases. CDR1 is SNHLY and CDR2 is FYNNEI in the germline V gene. The CDR3 region has the DNA TGTGCCAGCCGGGCCGACAATTCACCCCTCCACTTT. Its protein product is CASRADNSPLHF.

The table lists this clonotype with many counts. This chain connects TRBV6-1 to TRBJ2-6; possibly TRBD1 for D (6 bases). CDR1 and CDR2 from the germline V gene are MNHNS and SASEGT. The CDR3 consists of 16 residues. Between the trimmed V and J ends, which lost 6 bases and 0 bases, there was a span of 12 bases. The CDR3 nucleotides read TGTGCCAGCAGGGATACAGGGAGCTCTGGGGCCAACGTCCTGACTTTC. Translating gives CASRDTGSSGANVLTF.